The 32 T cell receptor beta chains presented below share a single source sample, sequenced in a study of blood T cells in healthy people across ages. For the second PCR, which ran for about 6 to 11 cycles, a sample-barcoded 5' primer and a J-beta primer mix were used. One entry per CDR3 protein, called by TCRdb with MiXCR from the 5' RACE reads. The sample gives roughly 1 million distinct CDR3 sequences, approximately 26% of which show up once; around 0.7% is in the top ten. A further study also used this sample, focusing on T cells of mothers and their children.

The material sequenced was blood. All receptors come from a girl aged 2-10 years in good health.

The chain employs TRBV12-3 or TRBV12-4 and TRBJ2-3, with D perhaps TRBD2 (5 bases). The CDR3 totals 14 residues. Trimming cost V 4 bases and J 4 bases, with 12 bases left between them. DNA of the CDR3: TGTGCCAGCAGTTCCGGGGTGGCTGCAGATACGCAGTATTTT. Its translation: CASSSGVAADTQYF.

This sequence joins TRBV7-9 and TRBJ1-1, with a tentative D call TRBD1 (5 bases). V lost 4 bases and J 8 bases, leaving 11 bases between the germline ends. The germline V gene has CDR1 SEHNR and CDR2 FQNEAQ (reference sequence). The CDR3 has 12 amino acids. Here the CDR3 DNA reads TGTGCCAGCAGCTCCTGGGGGATAGAAGCTTTCTTT. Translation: CASSSWGIEAFF.

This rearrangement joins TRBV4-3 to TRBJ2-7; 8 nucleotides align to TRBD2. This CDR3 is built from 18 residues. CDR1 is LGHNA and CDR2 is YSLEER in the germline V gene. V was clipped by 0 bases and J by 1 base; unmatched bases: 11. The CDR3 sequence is CASSQENPSGGWSYEQYF. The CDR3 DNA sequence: TGCGCCAGCAGCCAAGAAAATCCGAGCGGGGGTTGGTCCTACGAGCAGTACTTC.

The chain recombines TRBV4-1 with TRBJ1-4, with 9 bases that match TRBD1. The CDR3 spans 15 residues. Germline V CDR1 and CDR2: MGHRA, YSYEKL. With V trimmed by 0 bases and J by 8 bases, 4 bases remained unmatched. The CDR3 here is CASSQEDRGGEKLFF. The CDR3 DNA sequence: TGCGCCAGCAGCCAAGAGGACAGGGGAGGGGAAAAACTGTTTTTT.

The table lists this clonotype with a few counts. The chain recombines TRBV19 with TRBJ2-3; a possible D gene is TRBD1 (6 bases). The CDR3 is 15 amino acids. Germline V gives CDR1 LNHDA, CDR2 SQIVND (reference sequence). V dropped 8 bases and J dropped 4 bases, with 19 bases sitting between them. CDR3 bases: TGTGCCAGTGGGGGCCTTTTCGGGGAGTCAGATACGCAGTATTTT. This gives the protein CASGGLFGESDTQYF.

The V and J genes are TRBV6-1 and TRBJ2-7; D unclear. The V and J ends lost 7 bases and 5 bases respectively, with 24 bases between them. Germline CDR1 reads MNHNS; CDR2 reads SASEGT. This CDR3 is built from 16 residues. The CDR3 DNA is TGTGCCAGCACTCACCCGAGGCCTACCAAGGGAAACGAGCAGTACTTC. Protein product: CASTHPRPTKGNEQYF.

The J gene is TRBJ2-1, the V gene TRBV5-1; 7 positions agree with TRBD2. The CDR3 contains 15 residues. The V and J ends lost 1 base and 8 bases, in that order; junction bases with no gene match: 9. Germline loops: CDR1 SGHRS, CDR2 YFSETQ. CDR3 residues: CASSLLGSGPDEQFF. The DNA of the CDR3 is TGCGCCAGCAGCTTGTTAGGTAGCGGGCCTGATGAGCAGTTCTTC.

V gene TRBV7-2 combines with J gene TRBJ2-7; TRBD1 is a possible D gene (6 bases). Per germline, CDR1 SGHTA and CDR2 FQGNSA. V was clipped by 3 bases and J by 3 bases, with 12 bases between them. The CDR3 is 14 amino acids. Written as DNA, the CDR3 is TGTGCCAGCAGCTTTGAGGACAGCTACTACGAGCAGTACTTC. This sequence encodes CASSFEDSYYEQYF. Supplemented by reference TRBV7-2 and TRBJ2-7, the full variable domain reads GAGVSQSPSNKVTEKGKDVELRCDPISGHTALYWYRQSLGQGLEFLIYFQGNSAPDKSGLPSDRFSAERTGGSVSTLTIQRTQQEDSAVYLCASSFEDSYYEQYFGPGTRLTVT.

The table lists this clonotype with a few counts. For the CDR3, the DNA is TGCGCCAGCAGCCATGGGGGGCACCACGACCGATCCGGGGAGCTGTTTTTT. Translation: CASSHGGHHDRSGELFF. This sequence joins TRBV4-1 and TRBJ2-2; D possibly uses TRBD1 or TRBD2 (6 bases each). This CDR3 is 17 amino acids long. Germline V gene data show CDR1 as MGHRA and CDR2 as YSYEKL. V dropped 3 bases and J dropped 6 bases, with 20 bases sitting between them.

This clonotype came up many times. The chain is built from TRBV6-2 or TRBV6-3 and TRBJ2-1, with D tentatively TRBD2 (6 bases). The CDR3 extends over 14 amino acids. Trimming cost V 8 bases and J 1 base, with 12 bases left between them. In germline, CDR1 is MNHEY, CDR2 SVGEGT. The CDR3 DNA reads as TGTGCCAGCCATGAAGCGGGTTCCTACAATGAGCAGTTCTTC. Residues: CASHEAGSYNEQFF.

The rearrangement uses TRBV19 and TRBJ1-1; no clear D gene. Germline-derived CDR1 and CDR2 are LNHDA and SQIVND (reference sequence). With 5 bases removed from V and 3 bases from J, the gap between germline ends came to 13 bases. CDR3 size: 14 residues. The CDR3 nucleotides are TGTGCCAGTAGTCGGTGGGGTGAAGACACTGAAGCTTTCTTT. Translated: CASSRWGEDTEAFF.

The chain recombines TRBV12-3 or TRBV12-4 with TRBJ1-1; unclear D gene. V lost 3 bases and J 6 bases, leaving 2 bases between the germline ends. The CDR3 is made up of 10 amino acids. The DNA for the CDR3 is TGTGCCAGCAGTTTTGCTGAAGCTTTCTTT. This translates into CASSFAEAFF.

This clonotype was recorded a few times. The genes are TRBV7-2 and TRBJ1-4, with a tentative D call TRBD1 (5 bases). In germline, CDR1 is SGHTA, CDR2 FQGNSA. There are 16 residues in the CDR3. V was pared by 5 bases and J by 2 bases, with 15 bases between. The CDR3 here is CASSVTPGRTNEKLFF. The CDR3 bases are TGTGCCAGCAGCGTGACCCCGGGACGGACTAATGAAAAACTGTTTTTT.

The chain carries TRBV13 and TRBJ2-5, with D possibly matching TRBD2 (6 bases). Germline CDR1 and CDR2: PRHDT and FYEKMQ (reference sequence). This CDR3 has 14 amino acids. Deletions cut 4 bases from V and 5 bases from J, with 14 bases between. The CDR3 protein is CASSSDTAGETQYF. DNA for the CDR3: TGTGCCAGCAGCTCCGACACCGCGGGGGAGACCCAGTACTTC. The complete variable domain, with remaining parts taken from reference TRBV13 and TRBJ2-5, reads AAGVIQSPRHLIKEKRETATLKCYPIPRHDTVYWYQQGPGQDPQFLISFYEKMQSDKGSIPDRFSAQQFSDYHSELNMSSLELGDSALYFCASSSDTAGETQYFGPGTRLLVL.

For the CDR3, the DNA is TGTGCCACCAGTGATTCGGGCACCACCTACGAGCAGTACTTC. This codes for CATSDSGTTYEQYF. The chain is built from TRBV24-1 and TRBJ2-7; no clear D gene. The CDR3 runs to 14 residues. The V end was cut by 2 bases, the J end by 2 bases, with 9 bases between. CDR1 is KGHDR, CDR2 SFDVKD, per germline.

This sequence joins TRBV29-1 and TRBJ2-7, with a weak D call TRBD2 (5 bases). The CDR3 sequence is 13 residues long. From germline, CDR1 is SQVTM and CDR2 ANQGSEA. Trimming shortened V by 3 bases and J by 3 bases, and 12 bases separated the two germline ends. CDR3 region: CSVEDGEGYEQYF. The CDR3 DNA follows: TGCAGCGTTGAGGATGGCGAGGGCTACGAGCAGTACTTC.

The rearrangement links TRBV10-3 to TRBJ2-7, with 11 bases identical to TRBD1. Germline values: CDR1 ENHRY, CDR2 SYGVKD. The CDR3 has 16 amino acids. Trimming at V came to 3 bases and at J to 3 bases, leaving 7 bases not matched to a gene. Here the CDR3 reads CAISEPGTGGVYEQYF. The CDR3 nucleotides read TGTGCCATCAGTGAACCCGGGACAGGGGGGGTCTACGAGCAGTACTTC.

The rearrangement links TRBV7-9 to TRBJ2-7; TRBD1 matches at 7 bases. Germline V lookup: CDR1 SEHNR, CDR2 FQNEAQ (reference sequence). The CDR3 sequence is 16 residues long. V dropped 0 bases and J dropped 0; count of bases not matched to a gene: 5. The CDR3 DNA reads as TGTGCCAGCAGCTTAGCGAAAGGGGGCGGCTCCTACGAGCAGTACTTC. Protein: CASSLAKGGGSYEQYF.

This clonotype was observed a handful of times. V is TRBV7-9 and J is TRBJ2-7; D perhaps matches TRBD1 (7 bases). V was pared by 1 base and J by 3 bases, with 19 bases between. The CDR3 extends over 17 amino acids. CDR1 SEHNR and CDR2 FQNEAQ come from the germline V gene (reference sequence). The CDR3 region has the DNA TGTGCCAGCAGCTTAGTAGCGGACAGGCTTAGTAACTACGAGCAGTACTTC. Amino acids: CASSLVADRLSNYEQYF.

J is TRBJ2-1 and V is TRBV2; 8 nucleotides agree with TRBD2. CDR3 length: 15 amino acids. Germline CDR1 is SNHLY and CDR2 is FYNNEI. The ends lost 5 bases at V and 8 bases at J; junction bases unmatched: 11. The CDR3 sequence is CASSLSAGVSDEQFF. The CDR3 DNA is TGTGCCAGCAGTCTTTCAGCGGGAGTTTCGGATGAGCAGTTCTTC.

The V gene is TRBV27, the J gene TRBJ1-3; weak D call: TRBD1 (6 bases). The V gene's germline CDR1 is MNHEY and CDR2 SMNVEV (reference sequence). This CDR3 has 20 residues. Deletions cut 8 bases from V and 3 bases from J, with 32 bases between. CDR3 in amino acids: CASPREVSRRGERGGNTIYF. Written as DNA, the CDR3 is TGTGCCAGCCCACGTGAAGTAAGCAGAAGGGGGGAACGCGGTGGAAACACCATATATTTT.

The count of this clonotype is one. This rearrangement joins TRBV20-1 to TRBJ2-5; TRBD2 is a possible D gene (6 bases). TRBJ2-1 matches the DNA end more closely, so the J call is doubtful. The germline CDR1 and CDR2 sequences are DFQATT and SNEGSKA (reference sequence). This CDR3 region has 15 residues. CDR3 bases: TGCAGTGCTAGAGTAACGGGACTCCTTTACAATGAGCAGTTCTTC. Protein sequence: CSARVTGLLYNEQFF.

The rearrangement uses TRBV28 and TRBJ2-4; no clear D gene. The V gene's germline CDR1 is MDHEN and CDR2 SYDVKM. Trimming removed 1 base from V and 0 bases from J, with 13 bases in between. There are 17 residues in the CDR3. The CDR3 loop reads CASSLLAETIAKNIQYF. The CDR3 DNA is TGTGCCAGCAGTTTATTGGCAGAGACAATAGCCAAAAACATTCAGTACTTC.

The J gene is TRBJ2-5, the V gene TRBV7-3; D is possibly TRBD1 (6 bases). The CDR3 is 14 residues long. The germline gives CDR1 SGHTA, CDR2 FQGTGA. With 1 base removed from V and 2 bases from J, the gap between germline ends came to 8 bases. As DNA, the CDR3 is TGTGCCAGCAGCTTAAGGGGGCGTCAAGAGACCCAGTACTTC. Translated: CASSLRGRQETQYF.

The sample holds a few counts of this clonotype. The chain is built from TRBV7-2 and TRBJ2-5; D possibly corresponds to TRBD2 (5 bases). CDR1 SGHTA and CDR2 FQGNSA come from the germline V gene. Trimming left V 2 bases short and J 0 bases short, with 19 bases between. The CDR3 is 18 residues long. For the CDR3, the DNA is TGTGCCAGCAGCTTAAGGCGGGCCGTACGCTTGTACCAAGAGACCCAGTACTTC. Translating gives CASSLRRAVRLYQETQYF.

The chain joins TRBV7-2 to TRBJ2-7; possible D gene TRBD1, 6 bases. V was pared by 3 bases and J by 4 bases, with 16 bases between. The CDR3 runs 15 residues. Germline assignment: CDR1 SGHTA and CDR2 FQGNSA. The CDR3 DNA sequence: TGTGCCAGCAGCTTGAGTGGGGGCTTATGGTACGAGCAGTACTTC. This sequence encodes CASSLSGGLWYEQYF.

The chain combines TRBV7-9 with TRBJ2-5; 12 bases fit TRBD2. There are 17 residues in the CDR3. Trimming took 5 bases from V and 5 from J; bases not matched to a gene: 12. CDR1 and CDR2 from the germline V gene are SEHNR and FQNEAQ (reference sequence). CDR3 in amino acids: CASSPRTSGVLLETQYF. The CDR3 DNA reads TGTGCCAGCAGCCCTCGGACTAGCGGGGTTCTTCTGGAGACCCAGTACTTC.

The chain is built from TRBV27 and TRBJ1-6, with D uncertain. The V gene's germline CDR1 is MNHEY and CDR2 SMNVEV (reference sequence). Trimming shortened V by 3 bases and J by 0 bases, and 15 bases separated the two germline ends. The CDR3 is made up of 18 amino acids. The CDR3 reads CASSLVDPGSSYNSPLHF. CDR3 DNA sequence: TGTGCCAGCAGTTTGGTCGACCCGGGTAGCTCCTATAATTCACCCCTCCACTTT.

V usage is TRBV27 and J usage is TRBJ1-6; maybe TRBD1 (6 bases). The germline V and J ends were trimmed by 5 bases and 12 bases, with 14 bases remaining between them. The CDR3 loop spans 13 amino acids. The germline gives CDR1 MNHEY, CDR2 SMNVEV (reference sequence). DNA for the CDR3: TGTGCCAGCAGTCTCCAAGGACAGCAACCCCTCCACTTT. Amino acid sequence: CASSLQGQQPLHF.

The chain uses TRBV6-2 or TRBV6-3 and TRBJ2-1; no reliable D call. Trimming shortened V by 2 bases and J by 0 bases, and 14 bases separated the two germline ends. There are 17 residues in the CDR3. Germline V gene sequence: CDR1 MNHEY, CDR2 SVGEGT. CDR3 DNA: TGTGCCAGCAGTTACAAGGTTGACCGTCGCTCCTACAATGAGCAGTTCTTC. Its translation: CASSYKVDRRSYNEQFF.

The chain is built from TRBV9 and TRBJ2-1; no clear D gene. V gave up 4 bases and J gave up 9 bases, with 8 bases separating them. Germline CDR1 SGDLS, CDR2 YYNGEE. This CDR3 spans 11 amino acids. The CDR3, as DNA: TGTGCCAGCAGCTATACAACTGAGCAGTTCTTC. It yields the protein CASSYTTEQFF.

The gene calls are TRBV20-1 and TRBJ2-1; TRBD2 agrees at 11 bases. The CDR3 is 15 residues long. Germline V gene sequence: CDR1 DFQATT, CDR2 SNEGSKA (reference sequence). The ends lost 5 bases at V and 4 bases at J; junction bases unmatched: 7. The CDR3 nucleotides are TGCAGTGCTCAACCGACTAGCGGGATTTACAATGAGCAGTTCTTC. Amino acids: CSAQPTSGIYNEQFF.